This T cell receptor (beta chain) is drawn from a study of shared clonotypes between healthy human individuals. CDR1 is SGHNT, CDR2 YYREEE, per germline (reference sequence). The ends lost 7 bases at V and 4 bases at J; junction bases unmatched: 6. The length of the CDR3 is 13 residues. On this clone itself: Other DNA sequences within the sample encode an identical CDR3.

Repertoires were generated with immunoSEQ multiplex PCR, while TCRdb's copy carries only in-frame clones and drops some. The sample lists about 820,000 clones, almost 95% seen once, with nearly 25% in the top ten. Naive-designated CD8 cells lacked CD45RO, were positively enriched for CCR7, and omitted terminally differentiated effector memory CD45RA+ cells. Sequenced sample: naive CD8+ T cells sorted from blood. The clonotype originates from a man younger than 40 in good health. This chain uses TRBV5-4 with TRBJ2-7, with 9 bases lining up with TRBD1. The CDR3 bases are TGTGCCAGCTCGGGACAGGGATCGTACGAGCAGTACTTC. It translates to CASSGQGSYEQYF.